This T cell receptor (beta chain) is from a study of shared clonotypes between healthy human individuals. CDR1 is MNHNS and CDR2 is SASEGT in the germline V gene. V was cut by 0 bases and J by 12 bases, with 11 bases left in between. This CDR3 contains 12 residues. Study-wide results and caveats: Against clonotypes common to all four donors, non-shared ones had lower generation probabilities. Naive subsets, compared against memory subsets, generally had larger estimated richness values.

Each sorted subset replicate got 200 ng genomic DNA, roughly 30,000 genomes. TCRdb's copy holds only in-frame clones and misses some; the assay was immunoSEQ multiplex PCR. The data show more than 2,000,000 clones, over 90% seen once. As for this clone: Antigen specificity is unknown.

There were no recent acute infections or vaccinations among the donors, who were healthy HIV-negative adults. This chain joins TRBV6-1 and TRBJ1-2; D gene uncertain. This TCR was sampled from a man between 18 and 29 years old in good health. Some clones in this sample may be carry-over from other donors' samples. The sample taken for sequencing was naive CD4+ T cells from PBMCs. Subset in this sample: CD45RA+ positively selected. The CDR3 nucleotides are TGTGCCAGCAGTGAAGCGCGTCAGTTGGACACCTTC. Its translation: CASSEARQLDTF.